This T cell receptor beta chain was recorded in a study of blood T cell repertoires in COVID-19. The CDR3 has 14 residues. The ends were cut back, 6 bases at V and 6 bases at J, with 16 bases in the middle. Germline V gene sequence: CDR1 LNHDA, CDR2 SQIVND (reference sequence). The assay was immunoSEQ multiplex PCR, and TCRdb's table has in-frame clones only and misses some. This sample has about 59,000 clones; 80% occur once, and the top ten carry 5.5% to 7.5%. The sample consisted of peripheral blood. The sequence was collected from a man in his fifties or sixties with acute or convalescent COVID-19. The chain joins TRBV19 to TRBJ2-3; a possible D gene is TRBD1 (6 bases). As DNA, the CDR3 is TGTGCCAGTAGGAATTACCAGGGGTCGGATACGCAGTATTTT. Amino acids: CASRNYQGSDTQYF.